Presented here are 4 T cell receptor beta chains from one specimen sequenced in a study of beta chain features in type 1 diabetes (dated by TCRdb to the late 2010s). Libraries were made using the immunoSEQ multiplex PCR assay. The entire isolated RNA was reverse transcribed using the High Capacity cDNA Reverse Transcription Kit, and thus expressed TCRB transcripts were sequenced. Imported from immuneACCESS, the table was reduced by TCRdb to in-frame sequences with V and J called. These copies leave out some clones; in studies compared against another copy, an unresolved V gene accounts for under half, and the cause of the remainder is not known. The table for this sample lists 810,000 or so clones; 15% to 20% of them were counted only once. The top ten clones comprise roughly 0.025% of the sample. Material for sequencing was naive CD4+ T cells from blood. The label giving this sample's cell subset or site can be read as: true naive CD4+ T cells. The receptors were sampled from a woman between 18 and 29 years old in good health.

This clone was seen a few times. CDR3 sequence (DNA): TGTGTCGCCTCTATGAACACTGAAGCTTTCTTT. It translates to CVASMNTEAFF. The chain carries TRBV28 and TRBJ1-1; the D is unclear. This CDR3 has 11 residues. Germline V gene sequence: CDR1 MDHEN, CDR2 SYDVKM.

This clone was observed a few times. The chain has TRBV19 and TRBJ2-1; the match to TRBD2 covers 9 bases. CDR3 length equals 15 residues. Germline V gene sequence: CDR1 LNHDA, CDR2 SQIVND (reference sequence). V lost 7 bases, J lost 11 bases, and 15 bases stayed unmatched. This CDR3 reads CASNNWPTSGSQQFF. The CDR3, as DNA: TGTGCCAGTAACAATTGGCCGACTAGCGGTTCCCAGCAGTTCTTC.

This chain uses TRBV10-3 with TRBJ1-6; D is undetermined. CDR3 length: 13 residues. CDR1 is ENHRY and CDR2 is SYGVKD in the germline V gene. Trimming took off 0 bases at V and 8 bases at J, with 5 bases between the two ends. In DNA form, the CDR3 reads TGTGCCATCAGTGAGTCACCGTATTCACCCCTCCACTTT. It codes for CAISESPYSPLHF.

This rearrangement joins TRBV19 to TRBJ1-5; 8 positions match TRBD1. Trimming took 6 bases from V and 1 from J; bases not matched to a gene: 5. The CDR3 extends over 15 amino acids. Germline V gene data show CDR1 as LNHDA and CDR2 as SQIVND (reference sequence). CDR3 bases: TGTGCCAGTAGGCCGGACAGGGCGAGCAATCAGCCCCAGCATTTT. Protein product: CASRPDRASNQPQHF.